This T cell receptor (beta chain) was sequenced in a study of response to subunit inactivated influenza vaccine. This clonotype showed up many times. TCRdb re-called the RT-PCR reads through MiXCR, storing one row per CDR3 protein. This table has about 780,000 distinct CDR3 sequences, approximately 17% appearing once. The germline gives CDR1 DFQATT, CDR2 SNEGSKA (reference sequence). The CDR3 length is 15 residues. Trimming took off 6 bases at V and 2 bases at J, with 19 bases between the two ends. The sample in question was PBMCs from blood, obtained 5 days after vaccination. The chain recombines TRBV20-1 with TRBJ2-5; D is perhaps TRBD2 (7 bases). The sequence came from a man between 45 and 60 years old who received an inactivated influenza vaccine. CDR3 in DNA: TGCAGTGCCCCCGCGGGGGCAGGACCTCAAGAGACCCAGTACTTC. Translated: CSAPAGAGPQETQYF.